This T cell receptor beta chain was captured in a study of cytomegalovirus exposure and HLA in healthy donors. As to this clone: The target antigen is unknown.

Germline V lookup: CDR1 SGDLS, CDR2 YYNGEE. V was trimmed by 0 bases and J by 9 bases, leaving 15 bases between them. The CDR3 has 14 residues. Both 60 Vbeta primers and 13 Jbeta primers went into the PCR. Some clones are missing from TCRdb's copy, which holds only in-frame ones; the method was immunoSEQ multiplex PCR. The repertoire holds around 250,000 clones, with 70% to 90% as singletons. Notes on the study in general: Later on, a genetic analysis was performed. It linked a missense variant in DCLRE1C with V- and J-gene trimming of TCR beta.

The source material was PBMCs. This chain uses TRBV9 with TRBJ1-2, with D maybe TRBD1 (5 bases). This clonotype was obtained from a woman aged 55-69 years in good health and CMV-seropositive. The CDR3 DNA is TGTGCCAGCAGCGTAGGTTCGGACATTCAGAGCTACACCTTC. This gives the protein CASSVGSDIQSYTF.